The following is a T cell receptor (beta chain) sequence with its context. Its antigen is currently unknown. The protocol was immunoSEQ multiplex PCR, while the TCRdb copy is restricted to in-frame clones and leaves out a portion. The data show some 130,000 clones, around 94% seen once. This sample stems from a study of human thymus T cells. Whole-study results and caveats: Related research described thymic repertoires that were highly overlapping among unrelated individuals. Within thymic and blood repertoires, V and J gene usage appeared to be biased.

Resections from corrective heart surgery supplied the thymus tissue. Donation came from healthy Finnish infants having corrective surgery for congenital heart defects. The receptor's source is a boy in the first two years of life with a congenital heart defect but otherwise immunologically healthy. Sequenced: thymus tissue.

Here the CDR3 DNA reads TGTGCCAGCAGTTTAGAGGGGGCTCCCTACAATGAGCAGTTCTTC. Translation gives CASSLEGAPYNEQFF. The J gene is TRBJ2-1, the V gene TRBV27, with 7 bases identical to TRBD1. Germline CDR1 and CDR2: MNHEY and SMNVEV (reference sequence). Trimming took 2 bases from V and 2 from J; bases not matched to a gene: 3. The length of the CDR3 is 15 residues.